This T cell receptor (beta chain) appears in the sequencing data of a study of T cell changes during pregnancy in multiple sclerosis. TCRdb keeps only in-frame clones here, not all; method: immunoSEQ multiplex PCR. The table records just over 65,000 clones, about 90% of them present only once. This clone was detected once. This specimen was peripheral blood, taken in the second trimester of pregnancy. The TCR sequence derives from a female donor with multiple sclerosis, enrolled in a pregnancy study.

The CDR3 coding sequence is TGTGCCAGCAGCCCGGCGGGACAGGGGGAAGGGACTGAAGCTTTCTTT. As protein: CASSPAGQGEGTEAFF. The J gene is TRBJ1-1, the V gene TRBV7-9; 11 nucleotides match TRBD1. The CDR3 length is 16 residues. The germline gives CDR1 SEHNR, CDR2 FQNEAQ (reference sequence). Losses at the gene ends were 5 bases for V and 5 bases for J; bases not matched to a gene: 10.